Shown below are 5 T cell receptor beta chains from a single sample sequenced in a study of T cells in Graves' hyperthyroidism and ophthalmopathy. TCR beta CDR3 region amplification was performed from RNA transcripts. The HTBI primer set served for first-round RT-PCR of the TCR CDR3. TCRdb re-called the multiplex PCR reads with MiXCR, one entry per CDR3 protein. This table has approximately 590,000 distinct CDR3 sequences, more than 15% appearing once. Sequences were obtained from blood. These receptors came from a woman under 40 with Graves' hyperthyroidism.

This clonotype was detected many times. This chain uses TRBV28 with TRBJ2-7; a possible D gene is TRBD2 (5 bases). CDR1 MDHEN and CDR2 SYDVKM come from the germline V gene. The CDR3 sequence is 14 residues long. V lost 3 bases and J lost 3, with 12 bases in between. The CDR3 DNA reads as TGTGCCAGCAGTTTCCGGGGTCCCCTCTACGAGCAGTACTTC. Translating it yields CASSFRGPLYEQYF.

Many counts were recorded for this clonotype. This chain links TRBV28 with TRBJ2-3; D may be TRBD2 (6 bases). The CDR3 has 16 amino acids. Germline V gene lookup returns CDR1 MDHEN and CDR2 SYDVKM. V lost 5 bases and J lost 1, with 16 bases in between. The CDR3 sequence is CASSPQAGSGTDTQYF. CDR3 DNA sequence: TGTGCCAGCAGTCCACAGGCGGGGTCCGGCACAGATACGCAGTATTTT.

This clonotype was detected many times. The chain joins TRBV28 to TRBJ2-7; 7 bases agree with TRBD2. Germline V gene data show CDR1 as MDHEN and CDR2 as SYDVKM. The junction had 5 bases not matched to a gene; V was cut back by 5 bases and J by 1 base. The CDR3 is made up of 14 amino acids. The CDR3 here is CASSTSGDSYEQYF. DNA for the CDR3: TGTGCCAGCAGTACCAGCGGGGATTCCTACGAGCAGTACTTC.

Many counts were recorded for this clonotype. The rearrangement joins TRBV3-1 to TRBJ1-3, with D unresolved. Germline-derived CDR1 and CDR2 are LGHDT and YNNKEL (reference sequence). The CDR3 loop spans 15 amino acids. V shed 5 bases and J shed 4 bases, with 15 bases lying between them. The CDR3 bases are TGTGCCAGCAGCATCGACGGATATGCAGGAAACACCATATATTTT. Protein sequence: CASSIDGYAGNTIYF.

V and J are TRBV28 and TRBJ2-5, with TRBD2 as a possible D gene (6 bases). The germline CDR1 and CDR2 sequences are MDHEN and SYDVKM. Trimming removed 5 bases from V and 5 bases from J, with 12 bases in between. This CDR3 is 13 amino acids long. In DNA form, the CDR3 reads TGTGCCAGCAGTCCTCTAGCGAGGGAGACCCAGTACTTC. Protein product: CASSPLARETQYF. The variable domain in full, completed from reference TRBV28 and TRBJ2-5, reads DVKVTQSSRYLVKRTGEKVFLECVQDMDHENMFWYRQDPGLGLRLIYFSYDVKMKEKGDIPEGYSVSREKKERFSLILESASTNQTSMYLCASSPLARETQYFGPGTRLLVL.